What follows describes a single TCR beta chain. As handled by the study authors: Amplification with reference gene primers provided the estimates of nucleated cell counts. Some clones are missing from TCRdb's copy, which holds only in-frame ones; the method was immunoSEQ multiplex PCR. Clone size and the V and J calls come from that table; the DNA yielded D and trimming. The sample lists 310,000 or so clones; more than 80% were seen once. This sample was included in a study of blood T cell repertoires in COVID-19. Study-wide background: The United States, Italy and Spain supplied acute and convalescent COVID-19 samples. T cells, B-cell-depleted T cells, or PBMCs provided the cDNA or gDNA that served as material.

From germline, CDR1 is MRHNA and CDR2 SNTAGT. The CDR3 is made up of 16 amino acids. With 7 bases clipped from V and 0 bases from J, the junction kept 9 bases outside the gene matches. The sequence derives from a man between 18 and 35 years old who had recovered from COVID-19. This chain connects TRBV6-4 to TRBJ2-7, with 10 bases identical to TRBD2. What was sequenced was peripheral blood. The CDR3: CASNPIAGGPSYEQYF. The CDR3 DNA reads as TGTGCCAGCAATCCCATAGCGGGGGGCCCCTCCTACGAGCAGTACTTC.